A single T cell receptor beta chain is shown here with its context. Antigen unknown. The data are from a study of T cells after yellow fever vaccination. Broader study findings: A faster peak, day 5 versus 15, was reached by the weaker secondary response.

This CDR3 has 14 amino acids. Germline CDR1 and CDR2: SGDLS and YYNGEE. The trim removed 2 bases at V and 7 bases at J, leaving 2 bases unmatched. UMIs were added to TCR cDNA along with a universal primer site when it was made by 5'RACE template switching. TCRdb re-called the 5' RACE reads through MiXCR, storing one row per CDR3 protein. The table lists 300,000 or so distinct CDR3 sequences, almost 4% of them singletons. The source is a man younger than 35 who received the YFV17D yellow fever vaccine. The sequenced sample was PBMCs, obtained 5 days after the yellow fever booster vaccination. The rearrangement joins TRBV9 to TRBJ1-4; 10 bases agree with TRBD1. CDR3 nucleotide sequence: TGTGCCAGCAGCGTCGGGACAGGGGCTGAAAAACTGTTTTTT. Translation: CASSVGTGAEKLFF.